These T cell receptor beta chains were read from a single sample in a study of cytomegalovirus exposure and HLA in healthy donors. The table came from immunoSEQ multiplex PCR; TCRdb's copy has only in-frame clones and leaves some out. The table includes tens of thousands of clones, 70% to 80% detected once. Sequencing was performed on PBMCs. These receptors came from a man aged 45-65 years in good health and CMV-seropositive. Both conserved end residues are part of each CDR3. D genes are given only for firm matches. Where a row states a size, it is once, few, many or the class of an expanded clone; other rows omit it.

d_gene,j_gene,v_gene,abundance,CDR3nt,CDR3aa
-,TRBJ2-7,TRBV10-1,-,TGCGCCAGCAGCAGGGGATCTTCCGAGCAGTACTTC,CASSRGSSEQYF
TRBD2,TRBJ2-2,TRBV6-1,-,TGTGCCACCGACCGACTAGCGGAACACACCGGGGAGCTGTTTTTT,CATDRLAEHTGELFF
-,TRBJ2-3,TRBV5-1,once,TGCGCCAGCAGCTTGGCTGCCAAACTGCCAGATACGCAGTATTTT,CASSLAAKLPDTQYF
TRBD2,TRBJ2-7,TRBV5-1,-,TGCGCCAGCAGCCTTACTAGCGGGAGCTACGAGCAGTACTTC,CASSLTSGSYEQYF
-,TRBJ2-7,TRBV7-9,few,TGTGCCAGCAGCTTCGGACAGTCCTACGAGCAGTACTTC,CASSFGQSYEQYF
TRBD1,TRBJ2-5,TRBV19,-,TGTGCCAGTAGGGCCTCAGGGGGTAGGGAGACCCAGTACTTC,CASRASGGRETQYF
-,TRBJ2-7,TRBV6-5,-,TGTGCCAGCAGTTACTCGTCAGAGGGCTACGAGCAGTACTTC,CASSYSSEGYEQYF
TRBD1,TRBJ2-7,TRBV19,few,TGTGCCAGTAGTATAGCGGGACAGGTCTACGAGCAGTACTTC,CASSIAGQVYEQYF
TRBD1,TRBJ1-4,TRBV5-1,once,TGCGCCAGCGCAGGGGGATATGCAACTAATGAAAAACTGTTTTTT,CASAGGYATNEKLFF
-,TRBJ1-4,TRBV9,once,TGTGCCAGCAGCGTAGGGTCCTCGCAGGGCCTAGAAGAAAAACTGTTTTTT,CASSVGSSQGLEEKLFF
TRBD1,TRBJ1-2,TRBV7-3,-,TGTGCCAGCAGCTTAAGGGCTTCAGGGGGCGATGGCTACACCTTC,CASSLRASGGDGYTF
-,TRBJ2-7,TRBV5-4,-,TGTGCCAGCAGCTTGGATCCAGGGGACGAGCAGTACTTC,CASSLDPGDEQYF
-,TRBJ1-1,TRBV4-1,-,TGCGCCAGCAGCCAAGCACAGGGCGTGAACACTGAAGCTTTCTTT,CASSQAQGVNTEAFF
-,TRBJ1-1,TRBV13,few,TGTGCCAGCAGCTCCACAGGACATGAAGCTTTCTTT,CASSSTGHEAFF
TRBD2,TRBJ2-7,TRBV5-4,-,TGTGCCAGCAGCTCCGACAGGGTTGGTAGCGGGAGACTCTCCGAGCAGTACTTC,CASSSDRVGSGRLSEQYF
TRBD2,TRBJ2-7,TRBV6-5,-,TGTGCCAGCAGCTCGACTAGCGGGGTCTACGAGCAGTACTTC,CASSSTSGVYEQYF
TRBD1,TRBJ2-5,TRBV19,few,TGTGCCAGTAGTAAAATGGGACAGGTCAAAGAGACCCAGTACTTC,CASSKMGQVKETQYF
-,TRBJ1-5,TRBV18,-,TGTGCCAGCTCACGAGGGAATCAGCCCCAGCATTTT,CASSRGNQPQHF
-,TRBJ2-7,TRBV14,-,TGTGCCAGTCGGGCGGGGTATGGGTCCTACGAGCAGTACTTC,CASRAGYGSYEQYF
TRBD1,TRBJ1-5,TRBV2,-,TGTGCCAGTGGAGTGACAGGGGAGTGGAATCAGCCCCAGCATTTT,CASGVTGEWNQPQHF
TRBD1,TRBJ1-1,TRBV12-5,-,TGTGCTAGTGGATACACAGGGGCCCTGAACACTGAAGCTTTCTTT,CASGYTGALNTEAFF
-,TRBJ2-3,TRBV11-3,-,TGTGCCAGCAGCTTAAGACTACTATCCGATACGCAGTATTTT,CASSLRLLSDTQYF
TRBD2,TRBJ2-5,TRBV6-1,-,TGTGCCAGCAGTGCGTTAGCGGGGCCCTCCGGGACCCAGTACTTC,CASSALAGPSGTQYF
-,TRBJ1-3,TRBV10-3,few,TGTGCCATCAGCGATGGGGGACTCATCTCTGGAAACACCATATATTTT,CAISDGGLISGNTIYF
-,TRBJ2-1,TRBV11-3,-,TGTGCCAGCAGCTTAAGGGCGGAGGCCTACAATGAGCAGTTCTTC,CASSLRAEAYNEQFF
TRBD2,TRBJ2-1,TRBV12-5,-,TGTGCTAGTGGTTTCCGTAGCGGGCCTTCCTACAATGAGCAGTTCTTC,CASGFRSGPSYNEQFF
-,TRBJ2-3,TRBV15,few,TGTGCCACCAGCAGGAGACAGGGCACAGATACGCAGTATTTT,CATSRRQGTDTQYF
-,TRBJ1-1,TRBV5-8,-,TGTGCCAGCAGCTTGGCAGGTGTATCTTTTGGGACTGAAGCTTTCTTT,CASSLAGVSFGTEAFF
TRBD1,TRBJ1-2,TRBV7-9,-,TGTGCCAGCAGCTCTTTCCCGGGACAGGGCTACGGAGGCTACACCTTC,CASSSFPGQGYGGYTF
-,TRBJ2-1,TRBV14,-,TGTGCCAGCAGCTTCGGTTACTATGAGCAGTTCTTC,CASSFGYYEQFF
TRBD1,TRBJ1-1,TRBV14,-,TGTGCCAGCGGACAGGGGATGAACACTGAAGCTTTCTTT,CASGQGMNTEAFF
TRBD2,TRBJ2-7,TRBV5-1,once,TGCGCCAGCAGCTTGAAGAAAGCTACTAGCGGGAGATTCGGCTACGAGCAGTACTTC,CASSLKKATSGRFGYEQYF
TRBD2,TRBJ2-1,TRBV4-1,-,TGCGCCAGCAGCCAAGATTTCGCTAGCGGGAGTTACAATGAGCAGTTCTTC,CASSQDFASGSYNEQFF
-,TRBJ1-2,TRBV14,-,TGTGCCAGCAGCCAAGATCGGGGGAGAAATGGCTACACCTTC,CASSQDRGRNGYTF
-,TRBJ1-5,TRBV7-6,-,TGTGCCAGCAGCTTATCAGGGGGCAATCAGCCCCAGCATTTT,CASSLSGGNQPQHF
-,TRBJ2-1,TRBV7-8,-,TGTGCCAGCAGAAACCGACTAGGATGGCAGTTCTTC,CASRNRLGWQFF
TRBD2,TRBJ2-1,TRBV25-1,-,TGTGCCAGCAGTGAATCCGGCGGGAGGGCGGCCAATGAGCAGTTCTTC,CASSESGGRAANEQFF
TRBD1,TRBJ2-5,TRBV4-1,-,TGCGCCAGCAGCCGCAAAGGACAGGGTGAGGCAGAGACCCAGTACTTC,CASSRKGQGEAETQYF
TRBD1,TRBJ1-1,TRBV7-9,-,TGTGCCAGCAGCTTTCCGGGACAGGGCAGTGAAGCTTTCTTT,CASSFPGQGSEAFF
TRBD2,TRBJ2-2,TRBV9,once,TGTGCCAGCAGAGACGATCCGGGACTAGCGGGAAAGGACACCGGGGAGCTGTTTTTT,CASRDDPGLAGKDTGELFF
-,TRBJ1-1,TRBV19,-,TGTGCCAGTAGTTTCATAGACAGCACTGAAGCTTTCTTT,CASSFIDSTEAFF
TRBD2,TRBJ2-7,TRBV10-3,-,TGTGCCATCAGACCCACTAGCGGCTCCTACGAGCAGTACTTC,CAIRPTSGSYEQYF
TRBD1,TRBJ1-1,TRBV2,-,TGTGCCAGCAGGAGGACAGGGGCGAACACTGAAGCTTTCTTT,CASRRTGANTEAFF
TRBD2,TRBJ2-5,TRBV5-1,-,TGCGCCAGCAGCTCTAGCGGAAACCAAGAGACCCAGTACTTC,CASSSSGNQETQYF
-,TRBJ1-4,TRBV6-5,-,TGTGCCAGCAAGGGACTGGGTTCGAATGAAAAACTGTTTTTT,CASKGLGSNEKLFF
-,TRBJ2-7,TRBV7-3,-,TGTGCCAGCAGCGCAGGGGATTCCTACGAGCAGTACTTC,CASSAGDSYEQYF
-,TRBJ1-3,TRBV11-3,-,TGTGCCAGCAGCTTAGCCCCGTCCGGGATAGGAAACACCATATATTTT,CASSLAPSGIGNTIYF
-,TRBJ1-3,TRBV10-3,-,TGTGCCATCAGTGAAATTGGGGCAATCGGAAACACCATATATTTT,CAISEIGAIGNTIYF
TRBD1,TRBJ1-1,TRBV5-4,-,TGTGCCAGCAGCCCAACACCGGACAGGGACACTGAAGCTTTCTTT,CASSPTPDRDTEAFF
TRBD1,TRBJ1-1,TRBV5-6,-,TGTGCCAGCAGCCCCCGGACAGGGTTGGGCACTGAAGCTTTCTTT,CASSPRTGLGTEAFF
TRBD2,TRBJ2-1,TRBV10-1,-,TGCGCCAGCAGTGGGACTAGCGGGGCTTACAATGAGCAGTTCTTC,CASSGTSGAYNEQFF
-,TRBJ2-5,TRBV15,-,TGTGCCACCAGCAGAGCCGGCGGGAAGGAGTACTTC,CATSRAGGKEYF
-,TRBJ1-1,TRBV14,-,TGTGCCAGCAGCCAGGTGACAGGAGCATCCGAAGCTTTCTTT,CASSQVTGASEAFF
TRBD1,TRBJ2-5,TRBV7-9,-,TGTGCCAGCAGCTTATCGACAGGGGCAGAGACCCAGTACTTC,CASSLSTGAETQYF
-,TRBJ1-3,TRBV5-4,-,TGTGCCAGCAGCTTGATGGGCATCTCTGGAAACACCATATATTTT,CASSLMGISGNTIYF
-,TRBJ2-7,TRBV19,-,TGTGCCAGTAGTAGCTCAGGGTTCTACGAGCAGTACTTC,CASSSSGFYEQYF
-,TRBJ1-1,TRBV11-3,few,TGTGCCAGCAGCTTAGGTCTCTTTGGCGAAGCTTTCTTT,CASSLGLFGEAFF
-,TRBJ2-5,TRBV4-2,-,TGTGCCAGCAGCCATCGGGGGGCTAGCGATACGTATGAGACCCAGTACTTC,CASSHRGASDTYETQYF
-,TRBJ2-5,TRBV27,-,TGTGCCAGCGCTGGCGGCCTTCCTCGAGGGGAGACCCAGTACTTC,CASAGGLPRGETQYF